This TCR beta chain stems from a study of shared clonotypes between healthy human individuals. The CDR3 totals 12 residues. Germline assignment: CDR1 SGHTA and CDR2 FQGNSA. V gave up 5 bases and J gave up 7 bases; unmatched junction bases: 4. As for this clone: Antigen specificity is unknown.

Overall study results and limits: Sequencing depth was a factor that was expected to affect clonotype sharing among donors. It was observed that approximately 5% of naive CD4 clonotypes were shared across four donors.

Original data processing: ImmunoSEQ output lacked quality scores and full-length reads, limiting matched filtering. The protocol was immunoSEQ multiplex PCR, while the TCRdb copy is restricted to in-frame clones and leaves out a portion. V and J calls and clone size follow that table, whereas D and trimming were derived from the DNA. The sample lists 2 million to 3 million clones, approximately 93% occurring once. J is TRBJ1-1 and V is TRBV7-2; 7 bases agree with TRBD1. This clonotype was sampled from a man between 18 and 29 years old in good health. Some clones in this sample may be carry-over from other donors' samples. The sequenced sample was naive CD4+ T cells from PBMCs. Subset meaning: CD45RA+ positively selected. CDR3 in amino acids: CASSPGTDEAFF. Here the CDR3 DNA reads TGTGCCAGCAGCCCCGGGACAGATGAAGCTTTCTTT.